The text below deals with one T cell receptor beta chain. The data were obtained in a study of blood T cell repertoires in COVID-19. Study information: Specimens from acute and convalescent COVID-19 originated in the United States, Italy and Spain. PBMCs, B-cell-depleted T cells, or T cells provided the cDNA or gDNA that made up the material.

Germline-derived CDR1 and CDR2 are SGHDN and FVKESK. The CDR3 extends over 14 amino acids. Trimming pared 2 bases from V and 0 bases from J, leaving 7 bases between. In the authors' workflow: Amplification from reference gene primers served as the basis for estimated nucleated cell counts. Some clones are missing from TCRdb's copy, which holds only in-frame ones; the method was immunoSEQ multiplex PCR. V and J calls plus clone size are reproduced from that table; the DNA served to infer D and trimming. Of tens of thousands of clones detected, around 80% appear once; the ten largest clones hold approximately 12%.

The source is a human donor in a cohort sampled during active COVID-19. Sequences were obtained from peripheral blood. The J gene is TRBJ1-1, the V gene TRBV14; D ambiguous. This CDR3 reads CASSQPGMNTEAFF. CDR3 DNA: TGTGCCAGCAGCCAACCAGGCATGAACACTGAAGCTTTCTTT.